This TCR beta chain was profiled in a study of shared clonotypes between healthy human individuals. This CDR3 has 13 residues. Germline V CDR1 and CDR2: MNHNS, SASEGT. V was shortened by 5 bases and J by 5 bases, with 13 bases between the two germline ends. Assay used: immunoSEQ multiplex PCR; TCRdb lists only in-frame clones, some missing. The sample yields under 1,100,000 clones, approximately 70% seen once. This clonotype was obtained from a man between 18 and 35 years old in good health. The V gene is TRBV6-1, the J gene TRBJ2-7, with D tentatively TRBD2 (6 bases). The sample taken for sequencing was memory CD4+ T cells sorted from blood. Documented subset: CD45RA-negative fraction. CDR3 sequence (DNA): TGTGCCAGCAGTCTGGCGGGAATGAACGAGCAGTACTTC. Translating it yields CASSLAGMNEQYF.